The 16 T cell receptor beta chains below were found in one sample sequenced in a study of neurological immune-mediated disorders. TCRdb called the 5' RACE reads again in MiXCR, with one record for every CDR3 protein. This sample has about 39,000 distinct CDR3 sequences, with roughly 6.9% found just once. The sample was CD4+ T cells from blood. These receptors were collected from a man aged 50 or older in good health.

This clonotype was seen ten or more times. The CDR3 spells CASSSGTGLYEQYF. The DNA of the CDR3 is TGTGCCAGCAGTTCCGGGACAGGGCTCTACGAGCAGTACTTC. V and J are TRBV28 and TRBJ2-7, with 9 bases that match TRBD1. From germline, CDR1 is MDHEN and CDR2 SYDVKM. The trim removed 4 bases at V and 3 bases at J, leaving 4 bases unmatched. The CDR3 totals 14 residues.

This rearrangement joins TRBV20-1 to TRBJ2-3, with unresolved D. The V end was cut by 1 base, the J end by 2 bases, with 13 bases between. The germline gives CDR1 DFQATT, CDR2 SNEGSKA (reference sequence). The CDR3 has 15 amino acids. The chain's CDR3 is CSARVGQAPTDTQYF. CDR3 DNA: TGCAGTGCTAGAGTGGGTCAGGCACCCACAGATACGCAGTATTTT.

This clonotype has ten or more counts. The genes are TRBV5-1 and TRBJ2-1; D unclear. CDR1 is SGHRS and CDR2 is YFSETQ in the germline V gene. Trimming took off 4 bases at V and 6 bases at J, with 14 bases between the two ends. The CDR3 consists of 14 residues. The CDR3 nucleotides are TGCGCCAGCAGCGTGGGCAAGTTAGGCAATGAGCAGTTCTTC. Translating it yields CASSVGKLGNEQFF.

This clonotype was seen ten or more times. V is TRBV9 and J is TRBJ2-7; 8 bases are shared with TRBD2. The CDR3 sequence is 15 residues long. V shed 0 bases and J 3 bases; nucleotides not matched to a gene: 5. Germline lookup yields CDR1 SGDLS and CDR2 YYNGEE. As DNA, the CDR3 is TGTGCCAGCAGCGTAGAAGCGGGAGCCCTCTACGAGCAGTACTTC. It yields the protein CASSVEAGALYEQYF.

This clonotype was counted many times. The rearrangement links TRBV5-1 to TRBJ2-5; perhaps TRBD2 as D (5 bases). The V gene lost 5 bases and the J gene lost 5 bases, with 10 bases spanning the gap. This CDR3 has 12 residues. Germline loops: CDR1 SGHRS, CDR2 YFSETQ. The CDR3 here is CASSQEEETQYF. CDR3 in DNA: TGCGCCAGCAGTCAGGAGGAGGAGACCCAGTACTTC.

This clonotype has ten or more counts. This chain connects TRBV5-1 to TRBJ2-3; 10 positions agree with TRBD2. Germline V lookup: CDR1 SGHRS, CDR2 YFSETQ. The ends lost 5 bases at V and 6 bases at J; junction bases unmatched: 6. This CDR3 has 14 residues. CDR3 sequence reads: CASSSGTSADTQYF. In DNA form, the CDR3 reads TGCGCCAGCAGTTCCGGGACTAGCGCTGATACGCAGTATTTT.

The chain recombines TRBV7-2 with TRBJ2-1, with 15 positions matching TRBD2. Germline values: CDR1 SGHTA, CDR2 FQGNSA. There are 21 residues in the CDR3. Trimming at V came to 5 bases and at J to 3 bases, leaving 17 bases not matched to a gene. The CDR3 is CASSPTLRTGLAGGRYNEQFF. CDR3 coding DNA: TGTGCCAGCAGCCCCACCCTAAGAACGGGACTAGCGGGAGGTCGCTACAATGAGCAGTTCTTC.

The table lists this clonotype with many counts. The rearrangement uses TRBV7-2 and TRBJ2-1; D perhaps matches TRBD2 (6 bases). V was cut by 1 base and J by 3 bases, with 19 bases left in between. The CDR3 is made up of 18 amino acids. CDR1 is SGHTA and CDR2 is FQGNSA in the germline V gene. The CDR3 nucleotides are TGTGCCAGCAGCTTAGGCCCTAGAGGGCTAGCGAGCTACAATGAGCAGTTCTTC. It codes for CASSLGPRGLASYNEQFF. Using reference TRBV7-2 and TRBJ2-1 for the parts outside the CDR3, the full variable domain is GAGVSQSPSNKVTEKGKDVELRCDPISGHTALYWYRQSLGQGLEFLIYFQGNSAPDKSGLPSDRFSAERTGGSVSTLTIQRTQQEDSAVYLCASSLGPRGLASYNEQFFGPGTRLTVL.

Ten or more counts support this clonotype. The J gene is TRBJ2-1, the V gene TRBV5-1; 11 nucleotides agree with TRBD2. The germline CDR1 and CDR2 sequences are SGHRS and YFSETQ. There are 16 residues in the CDR3. V lost 3 bases, J lost 6 bases, and 8 bases stayed unmatched. CDR3 in DNA: TGCGCCAGCAGCTCCCTTTCTAGCGGGAGGCTCAATGAGCAGTTCTTC. Protein product: CASSSLSSGRLNEQFF.

The rearrangement links TRBV7-2 to TRBJ2-5; possible D gene TRBD2, 5 bases. The length of the CDR3 is 13 residues. The V and J ends lost 5 bases and 1 base respectively, with 8 bases between them. Germline V gene lookup returns CDR1 SGHTA and CDR2 FQGNSA. The CDR3 protein is CASSRSGQETQYF. The CDR3 region has the DNA TGTGCCAGCAGCCGCAGCGGCCAAGAGACCCAGTACTTC.

This clonotype appeared many times. V is TRBV28 and J is TRBJ2-3, with D unclear. This CDR3 has 14 residues. CDR1 MDHEN and CDR2 SYDVKM come from the germline V gene. Trimming took off 5 bases at V and 2 bases at J, with 11 bases between the two ends. In nucleotides, the CDR3 is TGTGCCAGCAGTCCAGGACCGACCACAGATACGCAGTATTTT. It encodes CASSPGPTTDTQYF.

In this sample, this clonotype turned up many times. The genes are TRBV7-2 and TRBJ2-2, with 11 nucleotides matching TRBD2. Germline V CDR1 and CDR2: SGHTA, FQGNSA. The junction had 10 bases not matched to a gene; V was cut back by 7 bases and J by 6 bases. This CDR3 region has 16 residues. In nucleotides, the CDR3 is TGTGCCAGCATCCAACTAGCGGGAGTCGTGGCCGGGGAGCTGTTTTTT. The encoded protein is CASIQLAGVVAGELFF.

There are many counts of this clonotype. The chain uses TRBV28 and TRBJ2-7, with D uncertain. This CDR3 contains 11 residues. V was cut by 7 bases and J by 4 bases, with 8 bases left in between. Germline V gene sequence: CDR1 MDHEN, CDR2 SYDVKM. CDR3 in amino acids: CASKGAYEQYF. CDR3 in DNA: TGTGCCAGCAAGGGCGCATACGAGCAGTACTTC.

At least ten counts were recorded for this clonotype. This sequence joins TRBV20-1 and TRBJ1-6, with 12 bases aligning to TRBD1. This CDR3 spans 15 amino acids. The junction had 6 bases not matched to a gene; V was cut back by 3 bases and J by 9 bases. Germline V gene sequence: CDR1 DFQATT, CDR2 SNEGSKA (reference sequence). The CDR3 protein is CSARPGQGASSPLHF. CDR3 bases: TGCAGTGCTAGGCCGGGACAGGGGGCAAGTTCACCCCTCCACTTT.

This clonotype has a count of ten or more. The V and J genes are TRBV11-2 and TRBJ2-3; D gene unclear. Trimming stripped 5 bases from V and 4 bases from J, with 10 bases between. The V gene's germline CDR1 is SGHAT and CDR2 FQNNGV. The CDR3 has 13 residues. The CDR3 DNA sequence: TGTGCCAGCAGCCTCACCCCCCCAGATACGCAGTATTTT. As protein: CASSLTPPDTQYF.

This clonotype was counted ten times or more. The CDR3 nucleotides are TGTGCCAGCAGCTTAGGGGGACTAGCGGTCACCGGGGAGCTGTTTTTT. This codes for CASSLGGLAVTGELFF. This chain uses TRBV7-2 with TRBJ2-2, with 11 bases matching TRBD2. V was pared by 1 base and J by 4 bases, with 2 bases of the junction left unmatched. CDR1 SGHTA and CDR2 FQGNSA come from the germline V gene. The CDR3 loop spans 16 amino acids.